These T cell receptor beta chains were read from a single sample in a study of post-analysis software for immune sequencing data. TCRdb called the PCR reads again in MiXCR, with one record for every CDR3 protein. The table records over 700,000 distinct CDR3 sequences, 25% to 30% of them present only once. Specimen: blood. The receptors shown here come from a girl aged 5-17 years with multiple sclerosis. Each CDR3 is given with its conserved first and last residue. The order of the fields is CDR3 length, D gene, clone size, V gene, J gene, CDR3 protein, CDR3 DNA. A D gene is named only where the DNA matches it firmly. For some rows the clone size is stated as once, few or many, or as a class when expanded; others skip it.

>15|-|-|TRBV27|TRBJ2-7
CASSPRVGGNHEQYF
TGTGCCAGCAGTCCCCGGGTCGGGGGCAATCACGAGCAGTACTTC
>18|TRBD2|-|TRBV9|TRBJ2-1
CASSLPAGAGSFGGEQFF
TGTGCCAGCAGCCTCCCAGCCGGAGCGGGATCGTTCGGCGGTGAGCAGTTCTTC
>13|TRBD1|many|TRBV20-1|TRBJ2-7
CSAKGQGSYEQYF
TGCAGTGCCAAGGGACAGGGCTCCTACGAGCAGTACTTC
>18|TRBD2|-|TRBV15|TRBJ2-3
CATSRRLAGASSTDTQYF
TGTGCCACCAGCCGAAGACTAGCGGGGGCCTCTAGCACAGATACGCAGTATTTT
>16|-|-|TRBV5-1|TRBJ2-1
CASSSGWPRRGNEQFF
TGCGCCAGCAGCTCGGGGTGGCCAAGGAGAGGGAATGAGCAGTTCTTC
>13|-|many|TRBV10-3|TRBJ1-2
CAISESGSDGYTF
TGTGCCATCAGTGAATCCGGGAGCGATGGCTACACCTTC
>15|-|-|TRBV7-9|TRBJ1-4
CASSLARQPNEKLFF
TGTGCCAGCAGCTTAGCGAGGCAGCCTAATGAAAAACTGTTTTTT
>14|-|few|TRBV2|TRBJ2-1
CASSDPGPHNEQFF
TGTGCCAGCAGTGACCCGGGGCCGCACAATGAGCAGTTCTTC
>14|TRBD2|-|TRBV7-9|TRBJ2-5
CASSPGLAPETQYF
TGTGCCAGCAGCCCGGGACTAGCTCCAGAGACCCAGTACTTC
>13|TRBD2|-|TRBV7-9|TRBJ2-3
CASSWGGSDTQYF
TGTGCCAGCAGCTGGGGGGGTTCAGATACGCAGTATTTT
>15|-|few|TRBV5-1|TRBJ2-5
CASSLAGSGRETQYF
TGCGCCAGCAGCTTGGCCGGGTCAGGGCGGGAGACCCAGTACTTC
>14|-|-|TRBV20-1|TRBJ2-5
CSATVRRDQETQYF
TGCAGTGCCACGGTTAGGCGGGACCAAGAGACCCAGTACTTC
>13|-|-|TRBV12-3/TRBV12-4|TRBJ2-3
CASSAASTDAQYF
TGTGCCAGCAGTGCCGCGAGCACAGATGCGCAGTATTTT
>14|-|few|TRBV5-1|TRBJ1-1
CASSLSGSNTEAFF
TGCGCCAGCAGCTTGTCCGGCAGCAACACTGAAGCTTTCTTT
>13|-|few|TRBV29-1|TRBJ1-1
CSVEVGANTEAFF
TGCAGCGTTGAGGTGGGAGCGAACACTGAAGCTTTCTTT
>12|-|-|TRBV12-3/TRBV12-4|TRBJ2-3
CASSFRTDTQYF
TGTGCCAGCAGCTTCCGCACAGATACGCAGTATTTT
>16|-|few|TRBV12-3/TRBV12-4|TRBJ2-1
CASSHPNWGSYNEQFF
TGTGCCAGCAGCCACCCCAATTGGGGCTCCTACAATGAGCAGTTCTTC
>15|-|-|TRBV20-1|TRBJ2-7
CSAAHPGEISYEQYF
TGCAGTGCGGCCCACCCCGGGGAGATCTCCTACGAGCAGTACTTC
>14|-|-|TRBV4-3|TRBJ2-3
CASSHAAGKDTQYF
TGCGCCAGCAGCCACGCCGCGGGAAAAGATACGCAGTATTTT
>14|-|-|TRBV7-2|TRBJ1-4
CASSFGVPAEKLFF
TGTGCCAGCAGCTTTGGAGTTCCGGCTGAAAAACTGTTTTTT
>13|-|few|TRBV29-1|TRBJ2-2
CSADGVNTGELFF
TGCAGCGCCGACGGGGTGAACACCGGGGAGCTGTTTTTT
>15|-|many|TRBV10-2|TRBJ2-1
CASSESGGSYNEQFF
TGCGCCAGCAGTGAGTCCGGGGGATCCTACAATGAGCAGTTCTTC
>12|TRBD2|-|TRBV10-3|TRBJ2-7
CATGPRGTEQYF
TGTGCCACAGGGCCGCGGGGGACCGAGCAGTACTTC
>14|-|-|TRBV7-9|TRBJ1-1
CASSLLSTNTEAFF
TGTGCCAGCAGCTTACTGAGCACAAACACTGAAGCTTTCTTT
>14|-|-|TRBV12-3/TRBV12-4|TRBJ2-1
CASTTAMNYNEQFF
TGTGCCAGCACCACGGCCATGAACTACAATGAGCAGTTCTTC
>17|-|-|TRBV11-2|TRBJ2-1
CASSLAPLAGSGNEQFF
TGTGCCAGCAGCTTAGCCCCCTTGGCGGGATCGGGCAATGAGCAGTTCTTC
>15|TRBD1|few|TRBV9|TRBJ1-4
CASSIRDSTNEKLFF
TGTGCCAGCAGCATTAGGGACAGCACAAATGAAAAACTGTTTTTT
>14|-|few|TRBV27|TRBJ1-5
CASRETGSNQPQHF
TGTGCCAGCAGAGAGACTGGGAGCAATCAGCCCCAGCATTTT
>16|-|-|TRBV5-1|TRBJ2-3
CASSLDGALGTDTQYF
TGCGCCAGCAGCTTGGACGGGGCCCTCGGCACAGATACGCAGTATTTT